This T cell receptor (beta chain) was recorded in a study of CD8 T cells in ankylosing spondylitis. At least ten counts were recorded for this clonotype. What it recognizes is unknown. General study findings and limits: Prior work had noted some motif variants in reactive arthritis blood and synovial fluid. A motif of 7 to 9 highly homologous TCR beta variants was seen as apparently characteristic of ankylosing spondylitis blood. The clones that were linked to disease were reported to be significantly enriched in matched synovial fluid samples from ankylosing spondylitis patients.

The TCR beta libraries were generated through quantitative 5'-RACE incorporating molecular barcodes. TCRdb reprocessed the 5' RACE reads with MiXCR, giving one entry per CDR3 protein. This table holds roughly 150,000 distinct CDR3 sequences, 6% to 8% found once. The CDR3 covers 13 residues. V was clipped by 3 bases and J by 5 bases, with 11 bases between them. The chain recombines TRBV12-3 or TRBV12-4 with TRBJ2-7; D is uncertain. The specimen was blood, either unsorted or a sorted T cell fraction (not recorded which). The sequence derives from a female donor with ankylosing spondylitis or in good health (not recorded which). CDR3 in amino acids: CASSFWLSHEQYF. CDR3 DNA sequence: TGTGCCAGCAGTTTTTGGCTCAGCCACGAGCAGTACTTC.